The 11 T cell receptor beta chains below come from one sample, sequenced in a study of long-term antiretroviral therapy in people with HIV. Researchers report immunoSEQ v3.0 was run at survey level. Here immunoSEQ multiplex PCR was the method, and the copy in TCRdb shows in-frame clones only, minus some. This table has 25,000 to 40,000 clones, roughly 87% appearing once. Sequenced material: unsorted PBMCs, taken 1.1 years after starting antiretroviral therapy. Receptor source: a man between 18 and 29 years old with HIV.

The rearrangement uses TRBV4-2 and TRBJ2-1, with D perhaps given as TRBD1 or TRBD2 (6 bases each). Trimming stripped 0 bases from V and 2 bases from J, with 11 bases between. CDR1 and CDR2 (germline): LGHNA, YNFKEQ. This CDR3 has 16 amino acids. The chain's CDR3 is CASSQESGATYNEQFF. The CDR3 DNA sequence: TGTGCCAGCAGCCAAGAGTCGGGGGCGACCTACAATGAGCAGTTCTTC.

This chain connects TRBV11-3 to TRBJ2-1; weak D call: TRBD2 (5 bases). This CDR3 spans 12 amino acids. Germline values: CDR1 SGHNT, CDR2 YENEEA. V lost 5 bases, J lost 6 bases, and 8 bases lay in between. Here the CDR3 reads CASSPTSNEQFF. DNA of the CDR3: TGTGCCAGCAGCCCCACTAGCAATGAGCAGTTCTTC.

This chain uses TRBV18 with TRBJ1-1; D remains unclear. The germline V gene encodes CDR1 KGHSH and CDR2 LQKENI. There are 17 residues in the CDR3. Trimming took off 5 bases at V and 1 base at J, with 20 bases between the two ends. The CDR3 sequence: CASSGLGHQSRNTEAFF. In nucleotides, the CDR3 is TGTGCCAGCTCAGGACTGGGCCACCAATCGAGGAACACTGAAGCTTTCTTT.

The rearrangement joins TRBV25-1 to TRBJ2-7, with D unresolved. Germline lookup yields CDR1 MGHDK and CDR2 SYGVNS. The CDR3 loop spans 12 amino acids. Trimming removed 7 bases at V and 1 base at J, with 8 bases between. Written as DNA, the CDR3 is TGTGCCAGCACGACCTTGTCCTACGAGCAGTACTTC. Residues: CASTTLSYEQYF.

This clone has a single count. CDR3 amino acids: CASSSLRRQQETQYF. The CDR3 nucleotides are TGTGCCAGCAGCTCCCTTCGTCGACAGCAAGAGACCCAGTACTTC. The chain links TRBV11-2 to TRBJ2-5, with a tentative D call TRBD1 (5 bases). Looked up from germline, CDR1 is SGHAT and CDR2 is FQNNGV. There are 15 residues in the CDR3. Trimming removed 4 bases at V and 2 bases at J, with 14 bases between.

The table lists this clone with a count of one. J is TRBJ1-4 and V is TRBV19; D is unresolved. CDR3 length equals 14 residues. Germline V lookup: CDR1 LNHDA, CDR2 SQIVND (reference sequence). Trimming cost V 5 bases and J 8 bases, with 15 bases left between them. CDR3 residues: CASSPWGFGEKLFF. The CDR3, as DNA: TGTGCCAGTAGTCCGTGGGGATTTGGGGAAAAACTGTTTTTT.

The V gene is TRBV9, the J gene TRBJ2-6; no reliable D call. V was clipped by 4 bases and J by 0 bases, with 5 bases between them. This CDR3 has 14 amino acids. The V gene's germline CDR1 is SGDLS and CDR2 YYNGEE. This chain's CDR3 is CASSPHSGANVLTF. CDR3 in DNA: TGTGCCAGCAGCCCCCACTCTGGGGCCAACGTCCTGACTTTC. Full variable domain (missing parts from reference TRBV9 and TRBJ2-6): DSGVTQTPKHLITATGQRVTLRCSPRSGDLSVYWYQQSLDQGLQFLIQYYNGEERAKGNILERFSAQQFPDLHSELNLSSLELGDSALYFCASSPHSGANVLTFGAGSRLTVL.

The chain has TRBV6-6 and TRBJ2-3, with D perhaps TRBD1 (6 bases). The CDR3 is made up of 16 amino acids. Germline CDR1 is MNHNY and CDR2 is SVGAGI (reference sequence). V shed 6 bases and J shed 2 bases, with 18 bases lying between them. CDR3 region: CASSSGTPRATDTQYF. The CDR3 DNA is TGTGCCAGCAGCTCCGGGACACCTCGGGCCACAGATACGCAGTATTTT.

In this sample, this clone turned up a few times. The chain couples TRBV29-1 to TRBJ1-2; no firm D call. V lost 4 bases, J lost 6 bases, and 12 bases lay in between. Germline V gene sequence: CDR1 SQVTM, CDR2 ANQGSEA. The CDR3 totals 12 residues. The CDR3 DNA follows: TGCAGCGTTGTCTTGGCCGCCGATGGCTACACCTTC. Amino acids: CSVVLAADGYTF.

The chain employs TRBV19 and TRBJ2-7; 7 bases line up with TRBD1. The trim removed 4 bases at V and 3 bases at J, leaving 3 bases unmatched. The germline gives CDR1 LNHDA, CDR2 SQIVND (reference sequence). The CDR3 length is 13 residues. The CDR3 nucleotides read TGTGCCAGTAGTACCGGGACAGTCTACGAGCAGTACTTC. Its translation: CASSTGTVYEQYF.

The V and J genes are TRBV29-1 and TRBJ2-7, with TRBD1 matching 8 bases. The CDR3 loop spans 13 amino acids. CDR1 SQVTM and CDR2 ANQGSEA come from the germline V gene. Trimming took 2 bases from V and 4 from J; bases not matched to a gene: 4. CDR3 residues: CSVEFQGAYEQYF. DNA of the CDR3: TGCAGCGTTGAATTTCAGGGGGCGTACGAGCAGTACTTC.